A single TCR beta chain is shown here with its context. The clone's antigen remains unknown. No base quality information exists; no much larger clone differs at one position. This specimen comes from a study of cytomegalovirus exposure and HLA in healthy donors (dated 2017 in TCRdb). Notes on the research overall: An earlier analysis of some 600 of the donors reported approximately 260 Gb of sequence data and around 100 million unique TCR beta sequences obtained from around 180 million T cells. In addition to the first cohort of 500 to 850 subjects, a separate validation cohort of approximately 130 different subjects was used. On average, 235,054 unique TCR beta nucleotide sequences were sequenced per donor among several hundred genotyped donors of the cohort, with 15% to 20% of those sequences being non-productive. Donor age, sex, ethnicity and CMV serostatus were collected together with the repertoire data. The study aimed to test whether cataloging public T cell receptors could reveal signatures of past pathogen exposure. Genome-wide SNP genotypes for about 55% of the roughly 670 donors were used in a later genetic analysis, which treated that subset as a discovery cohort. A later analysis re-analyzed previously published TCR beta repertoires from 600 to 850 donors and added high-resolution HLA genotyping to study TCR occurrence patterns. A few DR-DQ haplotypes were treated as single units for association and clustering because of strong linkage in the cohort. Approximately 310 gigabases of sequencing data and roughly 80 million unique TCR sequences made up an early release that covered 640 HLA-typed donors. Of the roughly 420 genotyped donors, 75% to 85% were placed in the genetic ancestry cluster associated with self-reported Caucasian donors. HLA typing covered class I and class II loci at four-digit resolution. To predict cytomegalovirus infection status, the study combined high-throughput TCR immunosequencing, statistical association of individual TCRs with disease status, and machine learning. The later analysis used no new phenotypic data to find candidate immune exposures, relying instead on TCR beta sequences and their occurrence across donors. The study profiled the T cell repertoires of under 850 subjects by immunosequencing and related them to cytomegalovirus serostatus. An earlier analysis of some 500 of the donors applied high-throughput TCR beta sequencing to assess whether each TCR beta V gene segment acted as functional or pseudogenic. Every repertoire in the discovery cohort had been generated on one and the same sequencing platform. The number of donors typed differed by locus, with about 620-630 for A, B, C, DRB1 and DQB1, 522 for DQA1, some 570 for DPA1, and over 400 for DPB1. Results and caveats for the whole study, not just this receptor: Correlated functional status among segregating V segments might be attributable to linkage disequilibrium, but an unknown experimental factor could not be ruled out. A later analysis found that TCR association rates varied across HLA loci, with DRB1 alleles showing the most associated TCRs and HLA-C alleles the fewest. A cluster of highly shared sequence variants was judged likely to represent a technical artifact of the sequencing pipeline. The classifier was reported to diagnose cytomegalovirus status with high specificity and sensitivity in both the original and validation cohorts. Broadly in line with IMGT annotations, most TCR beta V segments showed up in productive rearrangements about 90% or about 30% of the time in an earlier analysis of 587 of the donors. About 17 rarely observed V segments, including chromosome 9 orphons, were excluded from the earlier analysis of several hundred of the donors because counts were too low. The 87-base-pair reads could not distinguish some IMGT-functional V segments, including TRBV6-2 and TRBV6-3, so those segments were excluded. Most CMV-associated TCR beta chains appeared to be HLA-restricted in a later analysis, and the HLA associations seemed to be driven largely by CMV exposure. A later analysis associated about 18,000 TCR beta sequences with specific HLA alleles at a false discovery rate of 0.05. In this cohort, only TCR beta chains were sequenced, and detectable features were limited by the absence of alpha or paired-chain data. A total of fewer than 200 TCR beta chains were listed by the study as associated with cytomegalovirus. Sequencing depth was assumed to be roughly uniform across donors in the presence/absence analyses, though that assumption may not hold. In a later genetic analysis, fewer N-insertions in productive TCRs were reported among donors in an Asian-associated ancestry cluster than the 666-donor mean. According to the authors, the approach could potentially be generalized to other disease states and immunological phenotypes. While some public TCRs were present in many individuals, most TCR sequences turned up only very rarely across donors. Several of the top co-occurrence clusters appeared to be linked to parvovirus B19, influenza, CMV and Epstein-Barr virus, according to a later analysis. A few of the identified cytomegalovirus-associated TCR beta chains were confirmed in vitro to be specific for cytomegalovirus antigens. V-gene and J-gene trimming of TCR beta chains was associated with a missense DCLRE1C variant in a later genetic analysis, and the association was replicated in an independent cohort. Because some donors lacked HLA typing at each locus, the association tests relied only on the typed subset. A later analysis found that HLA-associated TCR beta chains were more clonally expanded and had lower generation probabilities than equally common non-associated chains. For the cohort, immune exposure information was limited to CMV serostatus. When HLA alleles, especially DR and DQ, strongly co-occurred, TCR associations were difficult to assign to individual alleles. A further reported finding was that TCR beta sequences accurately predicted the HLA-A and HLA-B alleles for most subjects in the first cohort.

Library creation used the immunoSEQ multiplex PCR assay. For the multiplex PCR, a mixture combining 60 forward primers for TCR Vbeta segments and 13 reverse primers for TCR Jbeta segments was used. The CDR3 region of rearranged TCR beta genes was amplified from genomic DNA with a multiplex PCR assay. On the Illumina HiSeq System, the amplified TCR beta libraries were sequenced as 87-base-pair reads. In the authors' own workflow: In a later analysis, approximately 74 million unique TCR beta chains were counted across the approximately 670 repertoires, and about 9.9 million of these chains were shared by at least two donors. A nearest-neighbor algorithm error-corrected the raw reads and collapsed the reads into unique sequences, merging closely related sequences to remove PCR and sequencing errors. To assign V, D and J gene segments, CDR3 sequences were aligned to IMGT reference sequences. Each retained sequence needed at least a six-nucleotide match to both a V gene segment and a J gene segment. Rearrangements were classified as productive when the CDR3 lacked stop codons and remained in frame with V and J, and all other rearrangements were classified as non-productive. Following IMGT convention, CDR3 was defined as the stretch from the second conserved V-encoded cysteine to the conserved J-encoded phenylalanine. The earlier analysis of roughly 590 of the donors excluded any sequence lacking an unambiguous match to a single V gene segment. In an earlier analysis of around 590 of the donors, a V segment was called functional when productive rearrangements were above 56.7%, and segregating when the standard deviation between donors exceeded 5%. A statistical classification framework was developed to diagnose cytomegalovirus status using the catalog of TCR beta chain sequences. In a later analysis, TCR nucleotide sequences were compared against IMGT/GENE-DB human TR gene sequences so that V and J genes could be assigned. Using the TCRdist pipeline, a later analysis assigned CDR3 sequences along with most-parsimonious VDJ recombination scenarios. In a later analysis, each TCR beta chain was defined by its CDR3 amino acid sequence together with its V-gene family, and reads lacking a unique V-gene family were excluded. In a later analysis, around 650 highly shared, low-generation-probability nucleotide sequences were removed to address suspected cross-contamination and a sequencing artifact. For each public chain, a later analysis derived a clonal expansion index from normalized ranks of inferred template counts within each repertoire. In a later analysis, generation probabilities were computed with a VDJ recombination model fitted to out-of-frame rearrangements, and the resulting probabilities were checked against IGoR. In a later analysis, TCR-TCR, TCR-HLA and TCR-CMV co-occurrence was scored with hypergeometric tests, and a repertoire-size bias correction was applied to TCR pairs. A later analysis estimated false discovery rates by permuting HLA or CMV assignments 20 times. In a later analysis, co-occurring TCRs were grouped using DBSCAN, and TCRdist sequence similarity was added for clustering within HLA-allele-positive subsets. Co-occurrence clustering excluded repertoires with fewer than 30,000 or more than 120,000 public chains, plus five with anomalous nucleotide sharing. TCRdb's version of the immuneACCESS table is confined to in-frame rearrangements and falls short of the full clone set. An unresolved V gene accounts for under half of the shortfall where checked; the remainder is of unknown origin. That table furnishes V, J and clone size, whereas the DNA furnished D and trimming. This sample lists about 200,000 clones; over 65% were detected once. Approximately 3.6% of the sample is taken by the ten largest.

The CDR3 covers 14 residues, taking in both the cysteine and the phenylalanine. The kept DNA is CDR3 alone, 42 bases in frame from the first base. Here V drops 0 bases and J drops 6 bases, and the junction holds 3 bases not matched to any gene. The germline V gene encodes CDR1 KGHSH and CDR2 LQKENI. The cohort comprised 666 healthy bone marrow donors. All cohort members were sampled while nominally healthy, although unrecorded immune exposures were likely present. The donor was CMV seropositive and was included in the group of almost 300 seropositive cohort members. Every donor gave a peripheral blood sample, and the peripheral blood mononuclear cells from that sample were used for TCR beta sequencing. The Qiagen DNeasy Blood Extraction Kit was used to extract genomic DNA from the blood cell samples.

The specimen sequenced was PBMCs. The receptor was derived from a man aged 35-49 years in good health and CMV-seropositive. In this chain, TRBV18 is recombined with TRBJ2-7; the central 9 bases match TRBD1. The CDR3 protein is CASSPPGQGGEQYF. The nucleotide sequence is TGTGCCAGCTCACCACCGGGACAGGGAGGCGAGCAGTACTTC.